This TCR beta chain was sequenced during a study of T cells in Graves' hyperthyroidism and ophthalmopathy. Amplification targeted TCR beta CDR3 regions from RNA transcripts. First-round RT-PCR targeting the TCR CDR3 was performed with the HTBI primer set. TCRdb fed the multiplex PCR reads into MiXCR, producing one record per CDR3 protein. Among roughly 840,000 distinct CDR3 sequences, about 38% were seen once, and the ten largest hold 7.5% to 9.5%. In its sample, this clonotype was seen a few times. Trimming stripped 4 bases from V and 4 bases from J, with 11 bases between. The CDR3 has 13 amino acids. Looked up from germline, CDR1 is SGDLS and CDR2 is YYNGEE.

The chain links TRBV9 to TRBJ2-5; no clear D gene. Sequencing used blood. This sequence originates from a man between 18 and 29 years old with Graves' hyperthyroidism. The CDR3 DNA is TGTGCCAGCAGCTTCGATCAGCCAGAGACCCAGTACTTC. Translated: CASSFDQPETQYF.